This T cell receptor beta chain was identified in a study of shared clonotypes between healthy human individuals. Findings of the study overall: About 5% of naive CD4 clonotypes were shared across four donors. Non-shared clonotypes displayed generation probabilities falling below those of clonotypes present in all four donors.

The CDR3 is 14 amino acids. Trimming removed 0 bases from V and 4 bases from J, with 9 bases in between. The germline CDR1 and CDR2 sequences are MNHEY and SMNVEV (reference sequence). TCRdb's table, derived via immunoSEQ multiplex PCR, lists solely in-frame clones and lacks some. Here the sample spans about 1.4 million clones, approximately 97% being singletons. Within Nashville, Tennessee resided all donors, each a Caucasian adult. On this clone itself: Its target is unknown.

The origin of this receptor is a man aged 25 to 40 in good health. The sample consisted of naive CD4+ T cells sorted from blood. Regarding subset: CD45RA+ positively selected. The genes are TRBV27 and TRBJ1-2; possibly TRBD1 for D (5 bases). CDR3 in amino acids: CASSLSGESYGYTF. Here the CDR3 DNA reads TGTGCCAGCAGTTTATCGGGGGAATCCTATGGCTACACCTTC.